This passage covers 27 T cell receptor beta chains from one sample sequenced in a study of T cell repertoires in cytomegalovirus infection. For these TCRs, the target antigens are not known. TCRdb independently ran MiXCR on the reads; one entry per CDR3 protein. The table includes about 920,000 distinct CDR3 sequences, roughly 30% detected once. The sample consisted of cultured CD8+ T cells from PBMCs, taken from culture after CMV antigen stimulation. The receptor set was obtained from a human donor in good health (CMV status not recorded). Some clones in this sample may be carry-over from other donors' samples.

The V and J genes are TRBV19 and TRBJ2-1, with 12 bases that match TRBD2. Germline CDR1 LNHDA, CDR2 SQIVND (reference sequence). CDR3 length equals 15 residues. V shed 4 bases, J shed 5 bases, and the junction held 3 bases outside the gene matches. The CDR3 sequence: CASSRLAGAHNEQFF. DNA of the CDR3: TGTGCCAGTAGTAGACTAGCGGGGGCTCACAATGAGCAGTTCTTC.

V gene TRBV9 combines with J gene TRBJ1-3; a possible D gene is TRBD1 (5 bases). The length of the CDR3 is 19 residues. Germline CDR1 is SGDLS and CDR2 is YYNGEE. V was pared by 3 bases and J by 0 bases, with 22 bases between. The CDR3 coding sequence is TGTGCCAGCAGCGCCCGCGGACAACCACAGGACAACTCTGGAAACACCATATATTTT. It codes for CASSARGQPQDNSGNTIYF.

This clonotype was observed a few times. CDR3: CASSIGQGGSGQFF. CDR3 coding DNA: TGTGCCAGCAGCATCGGACAGGGGGGGAGTGGGCAGTTCTTC. The chain carries TRBV27 and TRBJ2-1; 10 bases fit TRBD1. The CDR3 extends over 14 amino acids. Per germline, CDR1 MNHEY and CDR2 SMNVEV (reference sequence). Trimming took 6 bases from V and 12 from J; bases not matched to a gene: 11.

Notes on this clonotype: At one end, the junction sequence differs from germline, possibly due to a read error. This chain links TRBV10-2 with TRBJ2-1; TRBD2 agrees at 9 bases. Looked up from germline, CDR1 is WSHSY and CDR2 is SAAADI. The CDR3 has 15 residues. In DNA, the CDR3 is TGCGTCAGCCACCTGAGGGGACTAGCCGGCGATGAGCAGTTCTTC. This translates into CVSHLRGLAGDEQFF.

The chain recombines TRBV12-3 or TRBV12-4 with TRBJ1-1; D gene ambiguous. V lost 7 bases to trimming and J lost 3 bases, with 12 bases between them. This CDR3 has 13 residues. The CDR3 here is CASTHVGYTEAFF. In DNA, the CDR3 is TGTGCCAGCACCCATGTGGGTTACACTGAAGCTTTCTTT.

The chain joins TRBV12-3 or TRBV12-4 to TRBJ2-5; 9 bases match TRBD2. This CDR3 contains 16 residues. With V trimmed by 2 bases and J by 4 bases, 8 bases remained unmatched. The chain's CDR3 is CASSLRRGGAPETQYF. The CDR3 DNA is TGTGCCAGCAGTTTAAGGCGCGGGGGGGCCCCAGAGACCCAGTACTTC.

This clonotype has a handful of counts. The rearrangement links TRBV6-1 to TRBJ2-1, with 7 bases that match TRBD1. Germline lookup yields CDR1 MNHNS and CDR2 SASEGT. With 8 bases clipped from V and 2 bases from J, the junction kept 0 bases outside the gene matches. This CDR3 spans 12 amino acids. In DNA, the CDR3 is TGTGCCAGCGGGACAGCCTACAATGAGCAGTTCTTC. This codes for CASGTAYNEQFF.

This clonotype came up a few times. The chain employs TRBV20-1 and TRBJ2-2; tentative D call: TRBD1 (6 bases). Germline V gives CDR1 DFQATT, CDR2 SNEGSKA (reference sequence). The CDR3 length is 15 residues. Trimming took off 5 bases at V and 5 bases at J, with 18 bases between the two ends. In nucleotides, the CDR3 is TGCAGTGCTCCACCGACAGGAAAATCGACCGGGGAGCTGTTTTTT. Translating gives CSAPPTGKSTGELFF.

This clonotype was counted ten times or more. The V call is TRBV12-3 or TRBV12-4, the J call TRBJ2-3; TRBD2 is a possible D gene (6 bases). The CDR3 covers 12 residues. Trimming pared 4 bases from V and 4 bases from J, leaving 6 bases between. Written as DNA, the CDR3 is TGTGCCAGCAGTTCTAGCGCAGATACGCAGTATTTT. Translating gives CASSSSADTQYF.

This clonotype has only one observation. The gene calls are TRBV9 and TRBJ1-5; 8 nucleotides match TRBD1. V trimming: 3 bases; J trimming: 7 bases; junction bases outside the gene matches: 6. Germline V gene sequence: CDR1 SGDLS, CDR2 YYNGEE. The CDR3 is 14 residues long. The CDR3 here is CASSDGTGRQPQHF. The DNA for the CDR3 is TGTGCCAGCAGCGATGGGACAGGACGGCAGCCCCAGCATTTT.

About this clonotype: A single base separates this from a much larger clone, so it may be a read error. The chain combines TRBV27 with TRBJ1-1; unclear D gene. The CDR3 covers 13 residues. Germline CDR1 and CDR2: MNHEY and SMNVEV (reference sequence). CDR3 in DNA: TGTGTCAGCTACCTTCGGGAGAACACTGAAGCTTTCTTT. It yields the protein CVSYLRENTEAFF.

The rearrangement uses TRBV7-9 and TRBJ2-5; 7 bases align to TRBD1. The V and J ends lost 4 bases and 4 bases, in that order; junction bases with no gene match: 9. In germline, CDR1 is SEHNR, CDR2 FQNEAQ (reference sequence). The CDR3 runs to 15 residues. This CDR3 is CASSSGTDPTETQYF. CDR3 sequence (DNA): TGTGCCAGCAGCTCCGGGACAGATCCAACAGAGACCCAGTACTTC.

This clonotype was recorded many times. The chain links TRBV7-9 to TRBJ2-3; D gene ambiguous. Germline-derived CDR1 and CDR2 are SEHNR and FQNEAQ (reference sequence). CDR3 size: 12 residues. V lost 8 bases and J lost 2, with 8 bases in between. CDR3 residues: CASASLTDTQYF. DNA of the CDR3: TGTGCCAGCGCTTCTCTCACAGATACGCAGTATTTT.

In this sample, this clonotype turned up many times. The CDR3 DNA reads as TGCGCCAGCAGCTTGACAGGTTCTAATGAAAAACTGTTTTTT. Encoded protein: CASSLTGSNEKLFF. The chain joins TRBV5-1 to TRBJ1-4; D might be TRBD1 (5 bases). The CDR3 is 14 residues long. Germline V lookup: CDR1 SGHRS, CDR2 YFSETQ. The V end lost 1 base, the J end lost 3 bases, and 7 bases lay between the germline ends.

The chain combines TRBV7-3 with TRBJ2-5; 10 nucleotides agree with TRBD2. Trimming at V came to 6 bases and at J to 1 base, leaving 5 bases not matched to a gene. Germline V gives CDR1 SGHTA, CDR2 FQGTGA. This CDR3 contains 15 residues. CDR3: CASSPLAGAQETQYF. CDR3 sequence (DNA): TGTGCCAGCAGTCCCCTAGCGGGGGCCCAAGAGACCCAGTACTTC.

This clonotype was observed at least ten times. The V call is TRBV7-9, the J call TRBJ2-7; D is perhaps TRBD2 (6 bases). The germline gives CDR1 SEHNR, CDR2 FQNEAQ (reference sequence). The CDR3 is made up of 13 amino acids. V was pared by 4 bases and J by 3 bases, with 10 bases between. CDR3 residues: CASSSAGFYEQYV. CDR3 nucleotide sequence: TGTGCCAGCAGCTCCGCGGGGTTCTACGAGCAGTACGTC.

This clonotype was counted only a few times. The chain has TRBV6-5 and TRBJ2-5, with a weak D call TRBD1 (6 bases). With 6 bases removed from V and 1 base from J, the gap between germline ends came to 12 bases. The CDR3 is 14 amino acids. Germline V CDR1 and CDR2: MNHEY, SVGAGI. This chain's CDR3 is CASSPWTAQETQYF. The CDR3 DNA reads TGTGCCAGCAGCCCGTGGACAGCCCAAGAGACCCAGTACTTC.

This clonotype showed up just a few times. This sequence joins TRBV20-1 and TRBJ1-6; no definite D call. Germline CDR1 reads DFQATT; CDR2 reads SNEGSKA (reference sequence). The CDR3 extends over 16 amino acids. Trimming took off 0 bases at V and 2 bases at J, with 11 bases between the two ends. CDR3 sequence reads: CSARDRRGTYNSPLHF. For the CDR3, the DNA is TGCAGTGCTAGAGACCGCAGAGGGACCTATAATTCACCCCTCCACTTT.

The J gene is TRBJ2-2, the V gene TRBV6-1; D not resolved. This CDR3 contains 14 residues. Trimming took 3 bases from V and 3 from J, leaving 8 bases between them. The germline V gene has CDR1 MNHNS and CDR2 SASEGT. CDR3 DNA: TGTGCCAGCAGTGATACAACCTACACCGGGGAGCTGTTTTTT. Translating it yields CASSDTTYTGELFF.

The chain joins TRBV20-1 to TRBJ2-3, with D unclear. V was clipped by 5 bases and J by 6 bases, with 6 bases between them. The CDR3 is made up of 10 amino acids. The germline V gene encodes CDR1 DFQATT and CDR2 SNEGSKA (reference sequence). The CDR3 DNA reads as TGCAGTGCTTGGGTTGATACGCAGTATTTT. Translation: CSAWVDTQYF.

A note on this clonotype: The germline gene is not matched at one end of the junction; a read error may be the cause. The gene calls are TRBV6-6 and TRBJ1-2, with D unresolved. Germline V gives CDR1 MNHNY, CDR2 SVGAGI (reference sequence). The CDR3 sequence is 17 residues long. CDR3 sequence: CANSYSIAGWEARGYTF. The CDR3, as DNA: TGTGCCAACAGTTACTCGATCGCGGGATGGGAGGCTAGGGGCTACACCTTC.

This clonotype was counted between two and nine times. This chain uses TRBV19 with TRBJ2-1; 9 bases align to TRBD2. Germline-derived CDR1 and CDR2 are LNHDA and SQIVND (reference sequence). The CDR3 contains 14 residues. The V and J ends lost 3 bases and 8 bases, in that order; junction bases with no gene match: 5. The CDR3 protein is CASSIASGVYEQFF. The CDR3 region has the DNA TGTGCCAGTAGTATTGCTAGCGGGGTGTATGAGCAGTTCTTC.

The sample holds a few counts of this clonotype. The CDR3 coding sequence is TGTGCCAGCAGTTACGAGGGGACGGGGACGCCGACCTACAATGAGCAGTTCTTC. Protein: CASSYEGTGTPTYNEQFF. The V call is TRBV6-5, the J call TRBJ2-1; D could derive from TRBD1 or TRBD2 (5 bases each). Germline V gene sequence: CDR1 MNHEY, CDR2 SVGAGI. The CDR3 is 18 residues long. V dropped 2 bases and J dropped 2 bases, with 19 bases sitting between them.

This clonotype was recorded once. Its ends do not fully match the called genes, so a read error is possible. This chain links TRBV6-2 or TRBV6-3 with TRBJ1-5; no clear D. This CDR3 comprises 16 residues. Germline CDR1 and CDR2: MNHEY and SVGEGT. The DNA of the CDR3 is TGTGCCAACAGTTACGACCCAATATTTAGCAATCAGCCCCAGCATTTT. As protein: CANSYDPIFSNQPQHF.

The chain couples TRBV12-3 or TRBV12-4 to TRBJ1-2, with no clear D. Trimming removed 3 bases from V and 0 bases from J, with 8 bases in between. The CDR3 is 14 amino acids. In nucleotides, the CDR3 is TGTGCCAGCAGTTTGAACGGAGCTAACTATGGCTACACCTTC. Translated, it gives CASSLNGANYGYTF.

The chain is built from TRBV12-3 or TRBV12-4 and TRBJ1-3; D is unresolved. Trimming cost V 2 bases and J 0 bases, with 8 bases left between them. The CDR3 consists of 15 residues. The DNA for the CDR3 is TGTGCCAGCAGTTTAATCAGGAGCTCTGGAAACACCATATATTTT. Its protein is CASSLIRSSGNTIYF.

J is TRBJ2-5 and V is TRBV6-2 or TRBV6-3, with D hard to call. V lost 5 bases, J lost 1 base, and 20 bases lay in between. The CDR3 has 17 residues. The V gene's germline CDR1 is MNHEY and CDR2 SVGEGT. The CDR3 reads CASSPLSDWQIQETQYF. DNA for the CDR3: TGTGCCAGCAGTCCCCTCAGCGACTGGCAGATCCAAGAGACCCAGTACTTC.